The 15 T cell receptor beta chains reported below all come from one sample, sequenced in a study of Ad26.COV2.S vaccination and SARS-CoV-2 variants. Measured with immunoSEQ multiplex PCR; TCRdb has only the in-frame clones, and not every one. The data show 380,000 or so clones, with around four fifths seen just once and approximately 7% held by the top ten. Regarding treatment: roughly 18 received Ad26.COV2.S at low or high dose, single or two shots; about 5 received placebo; per-sample allocation not given. Material that was analyzed had been drawn on day 63 after the first vaccine or placebo injection. The material sequenced was peripheral blood, taken in a trial of Ad26.COV2.S vaccine versus placebo. These receptors all stem from a person aged 18-65 years who received the Ad26.COV2.S COVID-19 vaccine or a placebo.

The chain uses TRBV10-3 and TRBJ1-6, with D hard to call. CDR1 ENHRY and CDR2 SYGVKD come from the germline V gene. Trimming removed 3 bases at V and 5 bases at J, with 5 bases between. The CDR3 loop spans 13 amino acids. The CDR3 DNA follows: TGTGCCATCAGTGAACAGAATAATTCACCCCTCCACTTT. Translation gives CAISEQNNSPLHF.

The chain employs TRBV27 and TRBJ2-3, with no clear D. Between the trimmed V and J ends, which lost 4 bases and 0 bases, there was a span of 14 bases. The CDR3 is 16 amino acids. CDR1 and CDR2 (germline): MNHEY, SMNVEV (reference sequence). CDR3 nucleotide sequence: TGTGCCAGCAGTTACCAGATGGGCCGTAGCACAGATACGCAGTATTTT. Translating it yields CASSYQMGRSTDTQYF.

J is TRBJ1-3 and V is TRBV27; a possible D gene is TRBD1 (6 bases). The CDR3 runs to 16 residues. Germline CDR1 reads MNHEY; CDR2 reads SMNVEV (reference sequence). Between the trimmed V and J ends, which lost 2 bases and 0 bases, there was a span of 11 bases. Written as DNA, the CDR3 is TGTGCCAGCAGTTTACGAGGGGGACGCTCTGGAAACACCATATATTTT. Translating gives CASSLRGGRSGNTIYF.

The rearrangement links TRBV15 to TRBJ1-3, with D possibly being TRBD1 (6 bases). The CDR3 spans 19 residues. Trimming shortened V by 1 base and J by 2 bases, and 21 bases separated the two germline ends. The germline V gene has CDR1 LNHNV and CDR2 YYDKDF (reference sequence). CDR3 in amino acids: CATSRVRGASGGTGNTIYF. CDR3 sequence (DNA): TGTGCCACCAGCAGAGTGAGGGGGGCCTCCGGGGGTACTGGAAACACCATATATTTT.

This chain links TRBV6-5 with TRBJ1-2, with D unclear. In germline, CDR1 is MNHEY, CDR2 SVGAGI. This CDR3 region has 14 residues. Deletions cut 6 bases from V and 8 bases from J, with 19 bases between. The CDR3 DNA reads TGTGCCAGCAGATCGGCAGTCTCCTTATCGGGCTACACCTTC. This encodes CASRSAVSLSGYTF.

This rearrangement joins TRBV6-5 to TRBJ1-2; tentatively, D is TRBD1 (6 bases). The germline V gene encodes CDR1 MNHEY and CDR2 SVGAGI. CDR3 length: 13 residues. V was cut by 7 bases and J by 6 bases, with 15 bases left in between. In DNA form, the CDR3 reads TGTGCCAGCATTATCCAGGGGATCGATGGCTACACCTTC. As protein: CASIIQGIDGYTF.

In nucleotides, the CDR3 is TGTGCCAGCAGCTTAGCGGGAGGCGGCACAGATACGCAGTATTTT. This sequence encodes CASSLAGGGTDTQYF. The chain uses TRBV13 and TRBJ2-3, with TRBD2 identical over 7 bases. Germline-derived CDR1 and CDR2 are PRHDT and FYEKMQ (reference sequence). The CDR3 totals 15 residues. V lost 1 base and J lost 1; bases outside the gene matches: 2. The full variable domain, rest sourced from reference TRBV13 and TRBJ2-3, is AAGVIQSPRHLIKEKRETATLKCYPIPRHDTVYWYQQGPGQDPQFLISFYEKMQSDKGSIPDRFSAQQFSDYHSELNMSSLELGDSALYFCASSLAGGGTDTQYFGPGTRLTVL.

The rearrangement joins TRBV5-5 to TRBJ2-3; the match to TRBD2 covers 7 bases. J was trimmed by 4 bases and V by 4 bases; bases with no gene match: 9. CDR1 and CDR2 from the germline V gene are SGHKS and YYEKEE (reference sequence). CDR3 length: 15 residues. The CDR3 loop is CASSPRGSTPDTQYF. The CDR3, as DNA: TGTGCCAGCAGCCCGCGGGGGTCCACCCCAGATACGCAGTATTTT.

This clone has a single count. The chain couples TRBV27 to TRBJ1-1; TRBD1 aligns across 10 bases. In germline, CDR1 is MNHEY, CDR2 SMNVEV (reference sequence). The CDR3 runs to 13 residues. The CDR3 here is CAARQGAGTEAFF. The CDR3 nucleotides are TGTGCGGCGAGACAGGGGGCAGGCACTGAAGCTTTCTTT.

Here the CDR3 DNA reads TGCGCCAGCAGCTTGGGGGAGTCCTATGGCTACACCTTC. This sequence encodes CASSLGESYGYTF. This sequence joins TRBV5-1 and TRBJ1-2, with D unclear. The CDR3 totals 13 residues. V was trimmed by 0 bases and J by 4 bases, leaving 7 bases between them. The germline V gene encodes CDR1 SGHRS and CDR2 YFSETQ.

The chain employs TRBV24-1 and TRBJ2-3, with TRBD1 identical over 7 bases. Germline values: CDR1 KGHDR, CDR2 SFDVKD. Unmatched junction bases numbered 11, after V lost 4 bases and J lost 2 bases. There are 17 residues in the CDR3. The CDR3 DNA is TGTGCCACCAGTGACCGACCGGGACAGAGAGACACAGATACGCAGTATTTT. This encodes CATSDRPGQRDTDTQYF.

The J gene is TRBJ2-3, the V gene TRBV15; the match to TRBD1 covers 8 bases. CDR3 length: 15 amino acids. Per the germline V gene, CDR1 is LNHNV and CDR2 is YYDKDF (reference sequence). J lost 3 bases, V lost 3 bases, and 5 bases had no gene match. The CDR3 region has the DNA TGTGCCACCAGCAGGGACAGGGTAGTGACAGATACGCAGTATTTT. It codes for CATSRDRVVTDTQYF.

The table lists this clone with a few counts. The rearrangement uses TRBV5-1 and TRBJ2-1; no clear D gene. Germline assignment: CDR1 SGHRS and CDR2 YFSETQ. This CDR3 contains 14 residues. Trimming took 2 bases from V and 8 from J, leaving 14 bases between them. The CDR3 protein is CASSFQNGPDEQFF. The CDR3 region has the DNA TGCGCCAGCAGCTTCCAGAACGGTCCGGATGAGCAGTTCTTC.

This chain uses TRBV7-2 with TRBJ1-2; TRBD1 is a possible D gene (6 bases). Germline V CDR1 and CDR2: SGHTA, FQGNSA. Trimming pared 5 bases from V and 4 bases from J, leaving 26 bases between. The CDR3 is 18 residues long. CDR3 residues: CASSERGRGYPMGYGYTF. The CDR3 DNA sequence: TGTGCCAGCAGCGAAAGGGGGAGGGGGTACCCAATGGGCTATGGCTACACCTTC.

V gene TRBV21-1 combines with J gene TRBJ2-3; TRBD1 is the table's D call, not checked against the DNA. TRBV21-1 corresponds to a pseudogene. The CDR3 is 15 residues long. The CDR3 spells CASSTTGQGTDTQYF. The CDR3, as DNA: TGTGCCAGCAGCACAACGGGCCAGGGGACAGATACGCAGTATTTT.